This T cell receptor (beta chain) was observed in a study of T-cell reconstitution after alpha-beta-depleted transplantation in children. Unique molecular identifiers were incorporated when the TCRbeta library was constructed. Each CDR3 protein is one row after TCRdb ran MiXCR on the PCR reads. This sample has hundreds of thousands of distinct CDR3 sequences, with approximately 10% found just once. The ends lost 2 bases at V and 2 bases at J; junction bases unmatched: 12. CDR3 length: 17 residues. Germline V gene sequence: CDR1 MNHEY, CDR2 SVGAGI. There are many counts of this clonotype. Sequencing was performed on peripheral blood, taken 180 days after TCRalphabeta/CD19-depleted stem cell transplant. The chain has TRBV6-5 and TRBJ2-7; 7 bases match TRBD1. The sequence was obtained from a male patient aged 2 to 9 who had a stem cell transplant for chronic granulomatous disease, so the T cells may come from the graft donor. CDR3 sequence: CASSYPHDRDRAYEQYF. CDR3 bases: TGTGCCAGCAGTTACCCACACGACCGGGACAGAGCCTACGAGCAGTACTTC.